The TCR beta chain under discussion was sequenced for a study of blood T cell repertoires in COVID-19. CDR1 LNHDA and CDR2 SQIVND come from the germline V gene (reference sequence). This CDR3 has 14 amino acids. V lost 9 bases and J 2 bases, leaving 16 bases between the germline ends. Per the authors' pipeline: Quantification of nucleated cells was approximated via reference gene primer amplification. Repertoires were generated with immunoSEQ multiplex PCR, while TCRdb's copy carries only in-frame clones and drops some. That table furnishes V, J and clone size, whereas the DNA furnished D and trimming. Of around 160,000 clones in the sample, 81% were seen once.

Sequencing was done on a sample of peripheral blood. The chain joins TRBV19 to TRBJ1-1, with a tentative D call TRBD1 (6 bases). This clonotype originated in a human donor with acute or convalescent COVID-19. The donor label of this sample is uncertain. This CDR3 is CASGGGKGNTEAFF. The CDR3 bases are TGTGCCAGCGGCGGGGGCAAGGGAAACACTGAAGCTTTCTTT.